A selection of T cell receptor beta chains follows, all from one sample in a study of cytomegalovirus exposure and HLA in healthy donors. Clones were sequenced by immunoSEQ multiplex PCR, and TCRdb holds only the in-frame ones, with some missing. Its table lists about 58,000 clones. The sequenced sample was PBMCs. These receptors all come from a woman aged 18-35 years in good health and CMV-seronegative. The CDR3 runs from the conserved cysteine through the conserved F or W. Each record gives: D gene, V gene, J gene, CDR3 DNA, CDR3 protein. The D gene is left open where the match is weak.

>NA|TRBV20-1|TRBJ2-3
TGCATCCCCTCCTCCACAGATACGCAGTATTTT
CIPSSTDTQYF
>TRBD2|TRBV14|TRBJ2-5
TGTGCCAGCAGCCAAGAAATAGGGACTAGCAGAGAGACCCAGTACTTC
CASSQEIGTSRETQYF
>TRBD2|TRBV5-1|TRBJ2-7
TGCGCCAGCAGCTGGACTAGCGGGGGCGCCTACGAGCAGTACTTC
CASSWTSGGAYEQYF
>TRBD1|TRBV28|TRBJ2-2
TGTGCCAGCAGTTTACGGACAGGGGGTGCCGGGGAGCTGTTTTTT
CASSLRTGGAGELFF
>TRBD1|TRBV15|TRBJ2-1
TGTGCCACCAGCAGGCCCGGACAGGGATACAATGAGCAGTTCTTC
CATSRPGQGYNEQFF
>TRBD2|TRBV7-7|TRBJ2-2
TGTGCCAGCAGCTCGACTAGCGGGGTCGCCGGGGAGCTGTTTTTT
CASSSTSGVAGELFF
>TRBD1|TRBV15|TRBJ1-2
TGTGCCACCAGCGTTGACAGGGGGTATATCGATGGCTACACCTTC
CATSVDRGYIDGYTF
>NA|TRBV10-3|TRBJ2-1
TGTGCCATCAGTGAGCGTGGCTTCCCCCCGGGGGAGCAGTTCTTC
CAISERGFPPGEQFF
>NA|TRBV5-1|TRBJ2-1
TGCGCCAGCAGCGGGGGGTACTCCACCTACAATGAGCAGTTCTTC
CASSGGYSTYNEQFF
>NA|TRBV10-1|TRBJ1-1
TGCGCCAGCAGTGAGTCAGGGGACACTGAAGCTTTCTTT
CASSESGDTEAFF
>TRBD2|TRBV28|TRBJ2-3
TGTGCCAGCAGTTTGGGACTAGCGGGAGCAGATACGCAGTATTTT
CASSLGLAGADTQYF
>NA|TRBV6-1|TRBJ2-7
TGTGCCAGCAGTGACAGGGTCTACGAGCAGTACTTC
CASSDRVYEQYF
>NA|TRBV18|TRBJ1-5
TGTGCCAGCTCACCGATTCCCTATAGCAATCAGCACCAGCATTTT
CASSPIPYSNQHQHF
>NA|TRBV5-1|TRBJ1-6
TGCGCCAGCAGCATGGACCCCAGGGATTCACCCCTCCACTTT
CASSMDPRDSPLHF
>TRBD1|TRBV19|TRBJ2-7
TGTGCCAGTAGGGACAGGGGGAGGATCTACGAGCAGTACTTC
CASRDRGRIYEQYF
>NA|TRBV10-2|TRBJ2-2
TGCGCCAGCAGCGAGGTATCCGGGGAGCTGTTTTTT
CASSEVSGELFF
>NA|TRBV4-2|TRBJ2-5
TGTGCCAGCAGCCGACAACCCCGGACAGTCCAAGAGACCCAGTACTTC
CASSRQPRTVQETQYF
>NA|TRBV12-1|TRBJ1-4
TGTGCCAGCAGCTTTGCGGGCCCCGTCGAAAAACTGTTTTTT
CASSFAGPVEKLFF
>NA|TRBV7-9|TRBJ1-1
TGTGCCAGCAGCCGGGGTGGCACTGAAGCTTTCTTT
CASSRGGTEAFF
>TRBD1|TRBV5-1|TRBJ1-1
TGCGCCAGCAGCTTTGACAGGGGGGGGAACACTGAAGCTTTCTTT
CASSFDRGGNTEAFF
>NA|TRBV27|TRBJ1-1
TGTGCCAGCAGTTATGCCGGGACACCCAACACTGAAGCTTTCTTT
CASSYAGTPNTEAFF
>NA|TRBV5-1|TRBJ1-4
TGCGCCAGCAGCTTAGGCGGGAGGAATGAAAAACTGTTTTTT
CASSLGGRNEKLFF
>TRBD2|TRBV5-1|TRBJ2-3
TGCGCCAGCAGCTTGGAAGGCGTGGCGGGAGTTCCAGATACGCAGTATTTT
CASSLEGVAGVPDTQYF
>NA|TRBV6-1|TRBJ1-5
TGTGCCAGCAGTTGGCAGAGGGATAGCAATCAGCCCCAGCATTTT
CASSWQRDSNQPQHF
>NA|TRBV29-1|TRBJ2-1
TGCAGCGTTGCACCCGGGTTCAATGAGCAGTTCTTC
CSVAPGFNEQFF
>NA|TRBV29-1|TRBJ2-7
TGCAGCGTTGTTGGTGACAGTTCGGCCTACGAGCAGTACTTC
CSVVGDSSAYEQYF
>NA|TRBV6-5|TRBJ2-7
TGTGCCAGCAGACAGGGACATCGGGTAGGCGAGCAGTACTTC
CASRQGHRVGEQYF
>TRBD2|TRBV9|TRBJ2-3
TGTGCCAGCAGCGTCGGACTAGCGCAAAGCACAGATACGCAGTATTTT
CASSVGLAQSTDTQYF
>TRBD1|TRBV5-1|TRBJ2-7
TGCGCCAGCTCCCTCGGGACAGGGACGAACTCCTACGAGCAGTACTTC
CASSLGTGTNSYEQYF
>NA|TRBV6-5|TRBJ1-6
TGTGCCAGCAGGCTACCAGGGATTAATTCACCCCTCCACTTT
CASRLPGINSPLHF
>TRBD1|TRBV6-5|TRBJ1-1
TGTGCCAGCAGCCTGACAGGGTACAACACTGAAGCTTTCTTT
CASSLTGYNTEAFF
>NA|TRBV7-8|TRBJ1-4
TGTGCCAGCAGCTCGCTCAACAGGGATGCTAATGAAAAACTGTTTTTT
CASSSLNRDANEKLFF
>NA|TRBV5-1|TRBJ2-1
TGCGCCAGCAGCTTTGCTAGACTCTCCTACAATGAGCAGTTCTTC
CASSFARLSYNEQFF
>TRBD1|TRBV29-1|TRBJ1-1
TGCAGCGTTGGGGTTCAGGGGGCGCGGAACACTGAAGCTTTCTTT
CSVGVQGARNTEAFF
>NA|TRBV7-9|TRBJ1-4
TGTGCCAGCAGCCCTCAGAATGAAAAACTGTTTTTT
CASSPQNEKLFF
>NA|TRBV5-1|TRBJ1-1
TGCGCCAGCAGCCCTTACAGGGTTGGGACTGAAGCTTTCTTT
CASSPYRVGTEAFF
>NA|TRBV27|TRBJ1-6
TGTGCCAGCAGTTCAACCCCTATACCCCACAGGGATCTTAATTCACCCCTCCACTTT
CASSSTPIPHRDLNSPLHF
>TRBD2|TRBV19|TRBJ2-1
TGTGCCAGTAGTAACCTAGCGGAAAGCTCCTACAATGAGCAGTTCTTC
CASSNLAESSYNEQFF
>TRBD1|TRBV7-2|TRBJ1-1
TGTGCCAGCAGCTTAAATAACCTGGGACAGCTGAACACTGAAGCTTTCTTT
CASSLNNLGQLNTEAFF
>TRBD1|TRBV5-1|TRBJ2-5
TGCGCCAGCAGGGGGACAGTCTCCCAAGAGACCCAGTACTTC
CASRGTVSQETQYF
>TRBD1|TRBV5-1|TRBJ1-2
TGCGCCAGCAGCCCGGACAGGGGGGGCTATGGCTACACCTTC
CASSPDRGGYGYTF
>TRBD1|TRBV18|TRBJ1-5
TGTGCCAGCTCACCTGGGACAGGAGATCAGCCCCAGCATTTT
CASSPGTGDQPQHF
>NA|TRBV11-2|TRBJ2-1
TGTGCCTCCCATAGGGGACTGGGCAGGGTTGAGCAGTTCTTC
CASHRGLGRVEQFF
>TRBD2|TRBV18|TRBJ2-5
TGTGCCAGCTCACCGAAGCGGGGGGGCGGCGAGACCCAGTACTTC
CASSPKRGGGETQYF
>TRBD1|TRBV19|TRBJ2-2
TGTGCCAGTACCGGACAGGGCGGCACCGGGGAGCTGTTTTTT
CASTGQGGTGELFF
>NA|TRBV7-2|TRBJ1-2
TGTGCCAGCAGCTTACTGGGAGTGAACTATGGCTACACCTTC
CASSLLGVNYGYTF